This T cell receptor (beta chain) was identified during a study of cytomegalovirus exposure and HLA in healthy donors. V shed 1 base and J shed 5 bases, with 11 bases lying between them. Germline V gives CDR1 MNHNS, CDR2 SASEGT. This CDR3 has 14 residues. Concerning this clone: Its antigen is currently unknown.

Whole-study findings and limits: Sequences of the TCR beta chain were said to predict the HLA-A and HLA-B alleles of most subjects accurately. Further analysis, carried out later, found HLA-associated TCR beta chains more clonally expanded than equally common other chains.

PCR used 60 Vbeta primers and 13 Jbeta primers. Using immunoSEQ multiplex PCR, the repertoire was profiled, and TCRdb retains in-frame clones only, with some absent. The table lists a few hundred thousand clones, 70% to 90% of them singletons. The sample comprised PBMCs. The source is a woman aged 18 to 35 in good health and CMV-seronegative. The chain carries TRBV6-1 and TRBJ1-1; tentatively, D is TRBD1 (5 bases). The DNA for the CDR3 is TGTGCCAGCAGTGAAGGGTGGGGGGGGACTGAAGCTTTCTTT. It specifies CASSEGWGGTEAFF.